This T cell receptor (beta chain) was captured by sequencing in a study of blood T cell repertoires in COVID-19. About the research overall: Donors in the United States, Italy and Spain gave samples during acute or convalescent COVID-19.

Source study methods: Amplified reference gene primers provided the basis for estimating nucleated cell counts. Here immunoSEQ multiplex PCR was the method, and the copy in TCRdb shows in-frame clones only, minus some. For V, J and clone size, that table is used; D and trimming come from the DNA. The table lists around 280,000 clones, about 90% of them singletons. The CDR3 is 13 residues long. Germline V gene lookup returns CDR1 MNHEY and CDR2 SMNVEV (reference sequence). Trimming took 3 bases from V and 4 from J, leaving 9 bases between them. The gene calls are TRBV27 and TRBJ1-1; no clear D. Source material: peripheral blood. The source is a woman in her thirties who had recovered from COVID-19. The CDR3 loop reads CASSFSGPTEAFF. The DNA for the CDR3 is TGTGCCAGCAGTTTTTCTGGGCCCACTGAAGCTTTCTTT.